The clone carrying this T cell receptor beta chain was detected only a few times. Its cognate antigen is unknown. Once RNA had been extracted, it was reverse transcribed into cDNA to act as the sequencing template. Profiled with immunoSEQ multiplex PCR; TCRdb holds only in-frame clones, not every one. The table lists about 120,000 clones, 35% to 40% of them singletons, with over 3% in the top ten. The CDR3 extends over 17 amino acids. Trimming shortened V by 0 bases and J by 5 bases, and 19 bases separated the two germline ends. Germline loops: CDR1 SGDLS, CDR2 YYNGEE. These data belong to a study of CD8+ T cells in alopecia areata. Study-wide results and limits: Researchers reported that TCR sharing among patients proved less clear than in mice, possibly HLA-linked.

This receptor was taken from a human donor with alopecia areata. Sequencing used CD4+ T cells sorted from blood. This chain connects TRBV9 to TRBJ2-3; tentatively, D is TRBD1 (7 bases). The CDR3 nucleotides read TGTGCCAGCAGCGTAGGGAGGGCAAGGACAGGTGAAGATACGCAGTATTTT. It is translated as CASSVGRARTGEDTQYF.